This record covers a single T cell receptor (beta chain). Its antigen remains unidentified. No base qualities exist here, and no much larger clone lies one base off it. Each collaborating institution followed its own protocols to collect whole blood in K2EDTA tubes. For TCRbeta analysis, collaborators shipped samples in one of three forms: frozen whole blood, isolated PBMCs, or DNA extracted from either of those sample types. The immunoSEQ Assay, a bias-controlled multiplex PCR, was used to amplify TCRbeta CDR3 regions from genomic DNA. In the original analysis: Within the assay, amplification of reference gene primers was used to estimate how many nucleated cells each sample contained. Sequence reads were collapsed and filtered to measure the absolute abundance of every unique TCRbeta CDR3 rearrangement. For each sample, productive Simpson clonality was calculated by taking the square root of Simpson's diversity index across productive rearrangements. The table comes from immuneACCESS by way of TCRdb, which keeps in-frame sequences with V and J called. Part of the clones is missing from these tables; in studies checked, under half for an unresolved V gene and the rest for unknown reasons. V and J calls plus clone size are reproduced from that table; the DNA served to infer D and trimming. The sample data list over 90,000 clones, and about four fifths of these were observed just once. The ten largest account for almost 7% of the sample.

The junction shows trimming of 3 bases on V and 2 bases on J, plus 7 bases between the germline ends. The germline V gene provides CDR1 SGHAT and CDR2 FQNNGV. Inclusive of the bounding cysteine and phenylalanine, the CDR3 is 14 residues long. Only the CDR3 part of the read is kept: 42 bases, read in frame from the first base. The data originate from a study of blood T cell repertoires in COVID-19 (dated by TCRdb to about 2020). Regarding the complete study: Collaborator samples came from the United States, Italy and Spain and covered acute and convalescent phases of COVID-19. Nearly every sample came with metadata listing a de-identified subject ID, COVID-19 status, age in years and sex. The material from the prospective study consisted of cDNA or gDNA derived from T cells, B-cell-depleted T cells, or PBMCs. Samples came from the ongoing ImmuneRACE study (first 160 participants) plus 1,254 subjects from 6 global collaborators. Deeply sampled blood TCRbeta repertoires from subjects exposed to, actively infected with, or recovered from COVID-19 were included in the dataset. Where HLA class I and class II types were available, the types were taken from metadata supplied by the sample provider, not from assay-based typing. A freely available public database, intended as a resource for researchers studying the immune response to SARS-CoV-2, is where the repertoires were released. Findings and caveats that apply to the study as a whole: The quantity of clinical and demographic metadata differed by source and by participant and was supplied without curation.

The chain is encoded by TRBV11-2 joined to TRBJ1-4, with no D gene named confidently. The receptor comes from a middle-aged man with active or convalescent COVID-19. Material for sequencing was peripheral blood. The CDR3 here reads CASSFSQTNEKLFF. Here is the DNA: TGTGCCAGCAGCTTTTCACAGACTAATGAAAAACTGTTTTTT.